This passage covers 20 T cell receptor beta chains from one sample sequenced in a study of T cell repertoires in cytomegalovirus infection. TCRdb itself ran the reads through MiXCR, one entry per CDR3 protein. The repertoire holds approximately 300,000 distinct CDR3 sequences, with about 29% as singletons. No antigen has been identified for these receptors. This sample comprised cultured PBMCs, obtained from culture after CMV antigen stimulation. These receptors were collected from a human donor in good health (CMV status not recorded). Some clones in this sample may be carry-over from other donors' samples.

This clonotype was recorded a few times. The rearrangement joins TRBV12-3 or TRBV12-4 to TRBJ1-2; 8 nucleotides line up with TRBD1. This CDR3 has 14 residues. The trim removed 4 bases at V and 4 bases at J, leaving 5 bases unmatched. The CDR3: CASSWGQAAYGYTF. CDR3 DNA: TGTGCCAGCAGTTGGGGACAGGCCGCCTATGGCTACACCTTC.

The chain employs TRBV28 and TRBJ1-1; TRBD1 might be the D (5 bases). This CDR3 comprises 11 residues. Germline CDR1 is MDHEN and CDR2 is SYDVKM. Trimming shortened V by 5 bases and J by 6 bases, and 7 bases separated the two germline ends. CDR3 in DNA: TGTGCCAGCAGTCCGACAGCTGAAGCTTTCTTT. Its protein is CASSPTAEAFF.

This chain links TRBV9 with TRBJ1-2, with D tentatively TRBD1 (5 bases). This CDR3 contains 13 residues. With 0 bases removed from V and 4 bases from J, the gap between germline ends came to 7 bases. Germline CDR1 and CDR2: SGDLS and YYNGEE. The CDR3 sequence: CASSVGGLYGYTF. The CDR3 DNA is TGTGCCAGCAGCGTAGGGGGACTCTATGGCTACACCTTC.

The rearrangement uses TRBV12-3 or TRBV12-4 and TRBJ2-3; 14 positions agree with TRBD2. J lost 4 bases, V lost 6 bases, and 6 bases had no gene match. The CDR3 consists of 16 residues. The CDR3 sequence: CASSQTSGGAADTQYF. In DNA form, the CDR3 reads TGTGCCAGCAGCCAGACTAGCGGGGGGGCCGCAGATACGCAGTATTTT.

V is TRBV28 and J is TRBJ2-4; D remains unclear. The germline V and J ends were trimmed by 6 bases and 3 bases, with 15 bases remaining between them. CDR3 size: 15 residues. Germline V gene sequence: CDR1 MDHEN, CDR2 SYDVKM. The CDR3 DNA is TGTGCCAGCAGCCCCCATGGGTCCCGCAAAAACATTCAGTACTTC. This gives the protein CASSPHGSRKNIQYF. Together with reference TRBV28 and TRBJ2-4, the CDR3 gives the full variable domain: DVKVTQSSRYLVKRTGEKVFLECVQDMDHENMFWYRQDPGLGLRLIYFSYDVKMKEKGDIPEGYSVSREKKERFSLILESASTNQTSMYLCASSPHGSRKNIQYFGAGTRLSVL.

This clonotype was observed a handful of times. This rearrangement joins TRBV6-1 to TRBJ1-1, with a tentative D call TRBD1 (5 bases). Per germline, CDR1 MNHNS and CDR2 SASEGT. V lost 7 bases, J lost 3 bases, and 15 bases lay in between. The CDR3 spans 14 residues. Here the CDR3 DNA reads TGTGCCAGCATCCTCGCGGGGGGGTACACTGAAGCTTTCTTT. It is translated as CASILAGGYTEAFF.

This clonotype appeared many times. The V gene is TRBV7-8, the J gene TRBJ2-7; D gene ambiguous. Germline assignment: CDR1 SGHVS and CDR2 FQNEAQ. The V end lost 1 base, the J end lost 11 bases, and 15 bases lay between the germline ends. CDR3 length equals 13 residues. CDR3 in amino acids: CASSLGVTGGEYF. The CDR3 DNA is TGTGCCAGCAGCTTAGGTGTGACCGGCGGTGAGTACTTC.

The chain combines TRBV19 with TRBJ1-5; no clear D gene. Germline CDR1 is LNHDA and CDR2 is SQIVND (reference sequence). The CDR3 extends over 14 amino acids. Trimming took 0 bases from V and 2 from J, leaving 5 bases between them. The CDR3 DNA reads TGTGCCAGTAGTATAGATGGAGGCAATCAGCCCCAGCATTTT. This sequence encodes CASSIDGGNQPQHF. The entire variable domain, with the rest obtained from reference TRBV19 and TRBJ1-5, is as follows: DGGITQSPKYLFRKEGQNVTLSCEQNLNHDAMYWYRQDPGQGLRLIYYSQIVNDFQKGDIAEGYSVSREKKESFPLTVTSAQKNPTAFYLCASSIDGGNQPQHFGDGTRLSIL.

The gene calls are TRBV7-9 and TRBJ1-5; unclear D gene. Germline CDR1 and CDR2: SEHNR and FQNEAQ (reference sequence). Trimming pared 1 base from V and 5 bases from J, leaving 9 bases between. The length of the CDR3 is 14 residues. The CDR3 protein is CASSLEGWDQPQHF. The CDR3 DNA sequence: TGTGCCAGCAGCTTAGAGGGTTGGGATCAGCCCCAGCATTTT.

The rearrangement uses TRBV4-1 and TRBJ1-2; 7 bases align to TRBD1. The CDR3 is 19 residues long. CDR1 and CDR2 (germline): MGHRA, YSYEKL. J gave up 4 bases and V 4 bases, and 21 bases lay outside the gene matches. CDR3 residues: CASSPKLDRTFSSFYGYTF. In DNA, the CDR3 is TGCGCCAGCAGCCCTAAATTGGACAGGACTTTTTCATCTTTCTATGGCTACACCTTC.

This clonotype has only a few counts. The V and J genes are TRBV4-1 and TRBJ1-2, with D possibly being TRBD1 (5 bases). The V end was cut by 1 base, the J end by 3 bases, with 12 bases between. The CDR3 consists of 15 residues. Per germline, CDR1 MGHRA and CDR2 YSYEKL. The CDR3 coding sequence is TGCGCCAGCAGCCAAGTTTCTACCAGGGACTATGGCTACACCTTC. The encoded protein is CASSQVSTRDYGYTF.

The CDR3 sequence: CASSGGQGAFRNIQYF. The CDR3 DNA follows: TGTGCCAGCAGTGGGGGACAGGGGGCCTTCCGGAACATTCAGTACTTC. The chain combines TRBV2 with TRBJ2-4; TRBD1 aligns across 12 bases. The CDR3 totals 16 residues. The germline V gene encodes CDR1 SNHLY and CDR2 FYNNEI. J gave up 7 bases and V 4 bases, and 8 bases lay outside the gene matches.

This clonotype has just one count. CDR3 bases: TGTGCCGTCTCCCCGGGACTAGCGAACTACAATGAGCAGTTCTTC. It is translated as CAVSPGLANYNEQFF. The gene calls are TRBV10-3 and TRBJ2-1; 10 nucleotides line up with TRBD2. The CDR3 runs 15 residues. The ends lost 11 bases at V and 3 bases at J; junction bases unmatched: 10. Germline V gene lookup returns CDR1 ENHRY and CDR2 SYGVKD.

This clonotype was counted a few times. This chain uses TRBV28 with TRBJ1-6, with D hard to call. V lost 6 bases and J lost 6, with 15 bases in between. Per the germline V gene, CDR1 is MDHEN and CDR2 is SYDVKM. The CDR3 covers 15 residues. This CDR3 is CASRRTENSNSPLHF. As DNA, the CDR3 is TGTGCCAGCAGACGGACTGAAAACTCTAATTCACCCCTCCACTTT.

V and J are TRBV5-5 and TRBJ1-5; D unresolved. CDR1 is SGHKS and CDR2 is YYEKEE in the germline V gene (reference sequence). The CDR3 loop spans 14 amino acids. The V end was cut by 3 bases, the J end by 0 bases, with 7 bases between. CDR3 sequence reads: CASSYSLSNQPQHF. CDR3 bases: TGTGCCAGCAGCTACAGCCTTAGCAATCAGCCCCAGCATTTT. Based on the CDR3 plus reference TRBV5-5 and TRBJ1-5, the full variable domain is DAGVTQSPTHLIKTRGQQVTLRCSPISGHKSVSWYQQVLGQGPQFIFQYYEKEERGRGNFPDRFSARQFPNYSSELNVNALLLGDSALYLCASSYSLSNQPQHFGDGTRLSIL.

This chain joins TRBV4-1 and TRBJ1-2, with a weak D call TRBD1 (5 bases). Looked up from germline, CDR1 is MGHRA and CDR2 is YSYEKL. Trimming removed 0 bases from V and 1 base from J, with 12 bases in between. This CDR3 is 16 amino acids long. CDR3 in amino acids: CASSQDTGLINYGYTF. The CDR3 bases are TGCGCCAGCAGCCAAGATACGGGACTAATTAACTATGGCTACACCTTC.

V is TRBV6-2 or TRBV6-3 and J is TRBJ1-1; D gene unclear. V was pared by 0 bases and J by 1 base, with 9 bases between. This CDR3 is 15 amino acids long. CDR1 is MNHEY and CDR2 is SVGEGT in the germline V gene. Here the CDR3 DNA reads TGTGCCAGCAGTTACTCTTGGGCGGAGAACACTGAAGCTTTCTTT. Protein: CASSYSWAENTEAFF.

This clonotype was counted between two and nine times. This chain connects TRBV2 to TRBJ2-7; D is unresolved. V was pared by 6 bases and J by 4 bases, with 10 bases between. Germline V gene lookup returns CDR1 SNHLY and CDR2 FYNNEI. The CDR3 extends over 12 amino acids. The CDR3, as DNA: TGTGCCAGCAGGTACGCTAGTTACGAGCAGTACTTC. Translated, it gives CASRYASYEQYF.

The J gene is TRBJ1-2, the V gene TRBV20-1, with D unresolved. The V end was cut by 1 base, the J end by 2 bases, with 5 bases between. Looked up from germline, CDR1 is DFQATT and CDR2 is SNEGSKA (reference sequence). This CDR3 is 12 amino acids long. The CDR3 is CSARAQNYGYTF. In DNA, the CDR3 is TGCAGTGCTAGAGCACAGAACTATGGCTACACCTTC.

The chain has TRBV6-5 and TRBJ2-7, with a tentative D call TRBD2 (6 bases). CDR1 is MNHEY and CDR2 is SVGAGI in the germline V gene. Trimming left V 0 bases short and J 4 bases short, with 13 bases between. This CDR3 region has 15 residues. The CDR3 DNA is TGTGCCAGCAGTTACTCTTCGTGGGGGGAGTACGAGCAGTACTTC. Protein: CASSYSSWGEYEQYF.